A single sample is the source of the 16 T cell receptor beta chains below, sequenced in a study of shared clonotypes between healthy human individuals. The protocol was immunoSEQ multiplex PCR, while the TCRdb copy is restricted to in-frame clones and leaves out a portion. The sample has millions of clones, 85% to 95% seen once. The sequenced sample was naive CD4+ T cells sorted from blood. Subset in this sample: CD45RA+ positively selected. The origin of the receptors is a man between 18 and 35 years old in good health.

CDR3 bases: TGTGCCAGCAGTTACTCGGGGCCAGCCTATGGCTACACCTTC. Its protein product is CASSYSGPAYGYTF. The chain couples TRBV6-6 to TRBJ1-2; possible D gene TRBD1, 5 bases. CDR1 is MNHNY, CDR2 SVGAGI, per germline (reference sequence). The germline V and J ends were trimmed by 0 bases and 4 bases, with 9 bases remaining between them. The CDR3 is 14 amino acids.

Of note for this clone: The sample has other DNA sequences that encode this CDR3 too. V usage is TRBV11-2 and J usage is TRBJ1-2; perhaps TRBD1 as D (6 bases). V shed 0 bases and J shed 6 bases, with 8 bases lying between them. This CDR3 is 13 amino acids long. Germline CDR1 reads SGHAT; CDR2 reads FQNNGV. DNA for the CDR3: TGTGCCAGCAGCTTAGATAGGGGGAATGGCTACACCTTC. It translates to CASSLDRGNGYTF.

The chain uses TRBV5-1 and TRBJ2-3; D remains unclear. V was pared by 6 bases and J by 5 bases, with 13 bases between. Germline CDR1 and CDR2: SGHRS and YFSETQ. The CDR3 spans 13 residues. The CDR3 nucleotides read TGCGCCAGCAACCACTGGATGTTAGATACGCAGTATTTT. Translating gives CASNHWMLDTQYF. The full variable domain, in which reference TRBV5-1 and TRBJ2-3 provide the parts outside the CDR3, is KAGVTQTPRYLIKTRGQQVTLSCSPISGHRSVSWYQQTPGQGLQFLFEYFSETQRNKGNFPGRFSGRQFSNSRSEMNVSTLELGDSALYLCASNHWMLDTQYFGPGTRLTVL.

This rearrangement joins TRBV2 to TRBJ1-3, with 7 nucleotides matching TRBD1. V dropped 6 bases and J dropped 0; count of bases not matched to a gene: 5. CDR3 size: 15 residues. Germline lookup yields CDR1 SNHLY and CDR2 FYNNEI. The CDR3 nucleotides read TGTGCCAGCAGCTTAGGGACAGTCTCTGGAAACACCATATATTTT. Encoded protein: CASSLGTVSGNTIYF.

The CDR3 sequence: CASRTVGGTDEQYF. The CDR3 region has the DNA TGTGCCAGCAGGACCGTGGGCGGGACGGATGAGCAGTACTTC. The chain combines TRBV6-1 with TRBJ2-5, with D maybe TRBD2 (6 bases). Germline lookup yields CDR1 MNHNS and CDR2 SASEGT. The CDR3 covers 14 residues. With 6 bases removed from V and 11 bases from J, the gap between germline ends came to 22 bases.

The chain couples TRBV5-6 to TRBJ1-5, with a tentative D call TRBD1 (5 bases). The CDR3 sequence is 14 residues long. V lost 7 bases, J lost 2 bases, and 13 bases lay in between. Germline values: CDR1 SGHDT, CDR2 YYEEEE. The CDR3 DNA reads TGTGCCAGCGCCCAGGGATATGGCAATCAGCCCCAGCATTTT. It translates to CASAQGYGNQPQHF.

About this clone: The same CDR3 can be traced to other DNA sequences in this sample. J is TRBJ2-3 and V is TRBV25-1; tentative D call: TRBD1 (6 bases). Trimming shortened V by 3 bases and J by 4 bases, and 8 bases separated the two germline ends. The germline CDR1 and CDR2 sequences are MGHDK and SYGVNS. There are 13 residues in the CDR3. The CDR3 is CASSEAGADTQYF. The DNA of the CDR3 is TGTGCCAGCAGTGAGGCAGGGGCAGATACGCAGTATTTT.

The CDR3 bases are TGTGCTAGTGGTTTGGCTAGGACTAGCGGGAGGGACAATGAGCAGTTCTTC. This gives the protein CASGLARTSGRDNEQFF. This chain joins TRBV12-5 and TRBJ2-1; TRBD2 agrees at 15 bases. Trimming cost V 1 base and J 5 bases; bases outside gene matches: 3. Germline V gene data show CDR1 as LGHNT and CDR2 as FRNRAP. There are 17 residues in the CDR3.

V and J are TRBV4-1 and TRBJ2-1; D assignment may be TRBD1 or TRBD2 (5 bases each). The CDR3 covers 18 residues. Trimming took off 3 bases at V and 0 bases at J, with 18 bases between the two ends. Germline V gene data show CDR1 as MGHRA and CDR2 as YSYEKL. CDR3 loop: CASSHPRGELSSYNEQFF. CDR3 in DNA: TGCGCCAGCAGCCATCCGAGGGGCGAGCTAAGCTCCTACAATGAGCAGTTCTTC.

This rearrangement joins TRBV6-5 to TRBJ1-6, with no clear D. The V gene lost 0 bases and the J gene lost 7 bases, with 7 bases spanning the gap. Germline loops: CDR1 MNHEY, CDR2 SVGAGI. There are 14 residues in the CDR3. The CDR3 sequence: CASSYSSENSPLHF. In DNA, the CDR3 is TGTGCCAGCAGTTACTCGAGTGAGAATTCACCCCTCCACTTT.

The chain combines TRBV10-1 with TRBJ2-1; 14 positions agree with TRBD2. Germline V gene data show CDR1 as WNHNN and CDR2 as SYGVQD (reference sequence). The CDR3 covers 17 residues. The V gene end was trimmed by 2 bases and the J gene end by 8 bases; junction bases not matched to a gene: 8. CDR3 DNA: TGCGCCAGCAGTGAGGGACTAGCGGGAGGAGCTCGCGATGAGCAGTTCTTC. Its translation: CASSEGLAGGARDEQFF.

V gene TRBV2 combines with J gene TRBJ1-6, with 7 bases aligning to TRBD1. The V and J ends lost 2 bases and 6 bases, in that order; junction bases with no gene match: 1. Germline V gene sequence: CDR1 SNHLY, CDR2 FYNNEI. The CDR3 loop spans 14 amino acids. The CDR3 DNA reads as TGTGCCAGCAGTGAAAACAGGGGTAATTCACCCCTCCACTTT. It translates to CASSENRGNSPLHF.

The V and J genes are TRBV5-6 and TRBJ2-5, with TRBD1 identical over 8 bases. This CDR3 comprises 13 residues. V lost 4 bases and J lost 2; bases outside the gene matches: 1. Germline CDR1 reads SGHDT; CDR2 reads YYEEEE. The CDR3 spells CASSRQGQETQYF. CDR3 bases: TGTGCCAGCAGCCGACAGGGGCAAGAGACCCAGTACTTC.

The chain combines TRBV19 with TRBJ2-7, with unresolved D. Trimming pared 0 bases from V and 2 bases from J, leaving 11 bases between. Per the germline V gene, CDR1 is LNHDA and CDR2 is SQIVND (reference sequence). The CDR3 totals 15 residues. The CDR3 sequence: CASSIDRLGPYEQYF. The CDR3 nucleotides read TGTGCCAGTAGTATAGATCGTCTAGGACCCTACGAGCAGTACTTC. Full variable domain (remainder filled in from reference TRBV19 and TRBJ2-7): DGGITQSPKYLFRKEGQNVTLSCEQNLNHDAMYWYRQDPGQGLRLIYYSQIVNDFQKGDIAEGYSVSREKKESFPLTVTSAQKNPTAFYLCASSIDRLGPYEQYFGPGTRLTVT.

This rearrangement joins TRBV5-4 to TRBJ2-5, with TRBD1 matching over 7 bases. The V segment lost 5 bases and the J segment 2 bases; nucleotides outside the gene matches: 6. CDR1 and CDR2 (germline): SGHNT, YYREEE (reference sequence). The CDR3 covers 14 residues. The CDR3 is CASSPGTAQETQYF. The DNA of the CDR3 is TGTGCCAGCAGTCCGGGGACAGCTCAAGAGACCCAGTACTTC.

V is TRBV29-1 and J is TRBJ1-2, with 7 bases aligning to TRBD1. Germline trimming cut 6 bases from V and 1 base from J; bases unmatched to any gene: 5. This CDR3 comprises 13 residues. From germline, CDR1 is SQVTM and CDR2 ANQGSEA. The CDR3 DNA reads as TGCAGCGTCGTCGGGACAGTTAACTATGGCTACACCTTC. It yields the protein CSVVGTVNYGYTF. Full variable domain (outside the CDR3, taken from reference TRBV29-1 and TRBJ1-2): SAVISQKPSRDICQRGTSLTIQCQVDSQVTMMFWYRQQPGQSLTLIATANQGSEATYESGFVIDKFPISRPNLTFSTLTVSNMSPEDSSIYLCSVVGTVNYGYTFGSGTRLTVV.